This T cell receptor beta chain was sequenced during a study of shared clonotypes between healthy human individuals. Findings and limits, study-wide: Clonotype sharing among donors likely depends on sequencing depth.

This CDR3 contains 13 residues. J lost 7 bases, V lost 3 bases, and 5 bases had no gene match. Germline assignment: CDR1 SGDLS and CDR2 YYNGEE. The test was conducted at deep level. Assay: immunoSEQ multiplex PCR; the TCRdb copy retains only in-frame clones and omits some. The sample contains about 2.4 million clones, about 92% of which appear only once. It was into CD45RA+ naive and CD45RA-negative memory subsets that the CD4+ cells were split. Remarks on this clone: What it binds is unknown.

This receptor was taken from a man between 18 and 29 years old in good health. The material sequenced was naive CD4+ T cells sorted from blood. The subset: CD45RA+ positively selected. The chain is built from TRBV9 and TRBJ1-1; 8 bases fit TRBD1. The CDR3 nucleotides are TGTGCCAGCAGCGGGACAGGGCGCAATGAAGCTTTCTTT. Encoded protein: CASSGTGRNEAFF.